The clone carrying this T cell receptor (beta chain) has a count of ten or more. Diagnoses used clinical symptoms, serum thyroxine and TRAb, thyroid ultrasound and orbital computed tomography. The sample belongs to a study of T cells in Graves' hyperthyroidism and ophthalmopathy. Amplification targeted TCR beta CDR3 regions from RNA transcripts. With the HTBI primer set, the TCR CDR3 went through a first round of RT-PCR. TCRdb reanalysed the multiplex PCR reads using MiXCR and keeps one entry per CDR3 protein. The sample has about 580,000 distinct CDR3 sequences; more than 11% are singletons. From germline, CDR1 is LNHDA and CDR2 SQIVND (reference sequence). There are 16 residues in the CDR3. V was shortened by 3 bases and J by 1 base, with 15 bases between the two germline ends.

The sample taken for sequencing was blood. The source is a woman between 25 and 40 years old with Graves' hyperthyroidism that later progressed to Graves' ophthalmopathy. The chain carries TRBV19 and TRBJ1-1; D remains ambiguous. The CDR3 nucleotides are TGTGCCAGTAGTATGTATGGTCCGTTCTCGAACACTGAAGCTTTCTTT. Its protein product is CASSMYGPFSNTEAFF.